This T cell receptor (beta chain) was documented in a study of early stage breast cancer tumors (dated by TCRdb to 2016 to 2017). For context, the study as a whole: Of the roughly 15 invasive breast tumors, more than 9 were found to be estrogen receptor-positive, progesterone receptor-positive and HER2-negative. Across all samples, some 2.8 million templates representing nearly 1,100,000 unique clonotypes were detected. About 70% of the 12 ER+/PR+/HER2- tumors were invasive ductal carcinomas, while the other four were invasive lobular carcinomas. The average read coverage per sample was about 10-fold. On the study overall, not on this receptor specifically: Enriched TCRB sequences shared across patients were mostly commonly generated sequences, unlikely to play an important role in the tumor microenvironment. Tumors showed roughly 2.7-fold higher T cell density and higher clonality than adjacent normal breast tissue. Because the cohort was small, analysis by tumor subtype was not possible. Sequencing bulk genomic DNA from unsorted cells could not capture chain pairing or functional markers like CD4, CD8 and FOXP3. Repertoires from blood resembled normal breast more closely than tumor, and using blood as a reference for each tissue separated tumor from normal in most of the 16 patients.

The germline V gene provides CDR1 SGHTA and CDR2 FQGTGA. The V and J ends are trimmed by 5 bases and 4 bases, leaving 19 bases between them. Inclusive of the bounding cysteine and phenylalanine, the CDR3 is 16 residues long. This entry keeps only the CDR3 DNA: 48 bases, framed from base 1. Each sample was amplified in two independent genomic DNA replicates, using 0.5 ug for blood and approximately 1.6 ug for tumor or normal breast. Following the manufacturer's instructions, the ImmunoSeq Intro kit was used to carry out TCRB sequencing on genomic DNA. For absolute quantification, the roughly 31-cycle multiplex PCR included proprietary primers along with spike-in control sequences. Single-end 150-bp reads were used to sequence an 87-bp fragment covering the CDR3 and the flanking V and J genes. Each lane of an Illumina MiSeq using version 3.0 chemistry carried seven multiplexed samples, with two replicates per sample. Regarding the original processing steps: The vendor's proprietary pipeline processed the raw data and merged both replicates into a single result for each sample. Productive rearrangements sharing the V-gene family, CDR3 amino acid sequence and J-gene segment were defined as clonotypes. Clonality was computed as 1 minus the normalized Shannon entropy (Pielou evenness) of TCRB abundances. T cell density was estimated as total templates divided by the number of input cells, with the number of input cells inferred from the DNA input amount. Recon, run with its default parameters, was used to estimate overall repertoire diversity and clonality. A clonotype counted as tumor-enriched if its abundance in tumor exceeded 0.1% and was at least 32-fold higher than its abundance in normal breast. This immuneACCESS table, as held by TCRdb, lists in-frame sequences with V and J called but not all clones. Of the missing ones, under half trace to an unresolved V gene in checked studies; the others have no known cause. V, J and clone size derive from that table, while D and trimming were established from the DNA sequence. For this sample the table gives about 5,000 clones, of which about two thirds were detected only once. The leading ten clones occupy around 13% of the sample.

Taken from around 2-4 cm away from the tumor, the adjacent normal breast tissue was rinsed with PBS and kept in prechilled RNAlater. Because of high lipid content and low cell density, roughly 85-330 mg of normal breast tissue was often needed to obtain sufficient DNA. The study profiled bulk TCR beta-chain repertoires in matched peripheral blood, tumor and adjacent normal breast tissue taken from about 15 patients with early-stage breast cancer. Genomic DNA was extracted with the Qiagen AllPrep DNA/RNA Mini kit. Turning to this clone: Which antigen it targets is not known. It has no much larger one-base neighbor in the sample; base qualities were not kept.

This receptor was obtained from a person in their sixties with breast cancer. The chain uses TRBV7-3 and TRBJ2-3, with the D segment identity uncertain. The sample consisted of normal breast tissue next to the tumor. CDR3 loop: CASSPVARSPPDTQYF. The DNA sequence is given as TGTGCCAGCAGCCCTGTGGCACGCTCCCCCCCAGATACGCAGTATTTT.